The 13 T cell receptor beta chains in this list originate from one sample, sequenced in a study of blood T cell repertoires in COVID-19. Produced via immunoSEQ multiplex PCR; TCRdb's table is partial and in-frame only. The table lists approximately 100,000 clones, 75% to 95% of them singletons. Sequencing used peripheral blood. These receptor sequences come from a human donor in a cohort sampled during active COVID-19.

V and J are TRBV6-2 or TRBV6-3 and TRBJ1-6; perhaps TRBD1 as D (6 bases). Germline assignment: CDR1 MNHEY and CDR2 SVGEGT. V was trimmed by 5 bases and J by 3 bases, leaving 11 bases between them. The CDR3 is 15 amino acids. In DNA, the CDR3 is TGTGCCAGCAGTACGACAGGTCTCTATAATTCACCCCTCCACTTT. Translated, it gives CASSTTGLYNSPLHF.

This clone turned up a few times. This sequence joins TRBV27 and TRBJ2-5, with 7 nucleotides matching TRBD2. Trimming at V came to 8 bases and at J to 5 bases, leaving 14 bases not matched to a gene. Per the germline V gene, CDR1 is MNHEY and CDR2 is SMNVEV (reference sequence). This CDR3 is 15 amino acids long. The CDR3 loop is CASANFGGLRETQYF. CDR3 bases: TGTGCCAGCGCGAACTTCGGGGGGTTAAGGGAGACCCAGTACTTC.

The chain couples TRBV6-2 or TRBV6-3 to TRBJ1-1, with no clear D. The CDR3 is 16 amino acids. V lost 5 bases, J lost 1 base, and 17 bases lay in between. Looked up from germline, CDR1 is MNHEY and CDR2 is SVGEGT. CDR3 sequence reads: CASSPPWGGRNTEAFF. CDR3 DNA: TGTGCCAGCAGTCCCCCTTGGGGAGGGCGGAACACTGAAGCTTTCTTT.

The rearrangement uses TRBV7-9 and TRBJ2-7; D ambiguous. V was clipped by 0 bases and J by 5 bases, with 8 bases between them. The CDR3 length is 13 residues. Germline values: CDR1 SEHNR, CDR2 FQNEAQ (reference sequence). The CDR3 is CASSLAAVNEQYF. The CDR3 nucleotides are TGTGCCAGCAGCTTAGCTGCGGTAAACGAGCAGTACTTC.

This chain joins TRBV7-9 and TRBJ1-2, with 7 bases lining up with TRBD1. The V and J ends lost 1 base and 4 bases, in that order; junction bases with no gene match: 9. CDR3 length equals 16 residues. Germline V gene data show CDR1 as SEHNR and CDR2 as FQNEAQ (reference sequence). The CDR3 DNA reads as TGTGCCAGCAGCTTAGAAGGGACAGTAAAAACCTATGGCTACACCTTC. Its translation is CASSLEGTVKTYGYTF. The whole variable domain, remainder taken from reference TRBV7-9 and TRBJ1-2, is DTGVSQNPRHKITKRGQNVTFRCDPISEHNRLYWYRQTLGQGPEFLTYFQNEAQLEKSRLLSDRFSAERPKGSFSTLEIQRTEQGDSAMYLCASSLEGTVKTYGYTFGSGTRLTVV.

CDR3 in DNA: TGTGCCAGCAGCGGGCCGGGACTAGCGGGGTCCTACAATGAGCAGTTCTTC. It codes for CASSGPGLAGSYNEQFF. The chain employs TRBV11-2 and TRBJ2-1, with TRBD2 identical over 13 bases. The V gene end was trimmed by 5 bases and the J gene end by 1 base; junction bases not matched to a gene: 5. The germline gives CDR1 SGHAT, CDR2 FQNNGV. The length of the CDR3 is 17 residues.

The rearrangement links TRBV5-6 to TRBJ2-1; 7 bases match TRBD1. Per the germline V gene, CDR1 is SGHDT and CDR2 is YYEEEE. J lost 12 bases, V lost 0 bases, and 9 bases had no gene match. This CDR3 is built from 14 residues. CDR3 in DNA: TGTGCCAGCAGCTTGGGGACAGGCGTACGGGGGCAGTTCTTC. Residues: CASSLGTGVRGQFF.

The chain joins TRBV28 to TRBJ2-2; the match to TRBD2 covers 9 bases. V shed 3 bases and J 3 bases; nucleotides not matched to a gene: 5. The CDR3 totals 16 residues. Germline V gene data show CDR1 as MDHEN and CDR2 as SYDVKM. DNA of the CDR3: TGTGCCAGCAGTTTGGGAGCGGGAGGCGACACCGGGGAGCTGTTTTTT. Amino acids: CASSLGAGGDTGELFF.

This clone appeared a few times. The V call is TRBV4-3, the J call TRBJ2-7; TRBD2 matches at 12 bases. The V and J ends lost 0 bases and 4 bases, in that order; junction bases with no gene match: 1. Germline lookup yields CDR1 LGHNA and CDR2 YSLEER. This CDR3 is 15 amino acids long. The CDR3 nucleotides read TGCGCCAGCAGCCAAGATCTAGCGGGAGGGTACGAGCAGTACTTC. Translating gives CASSQDLAGGYEQYF.

This rearrangement joins TRBV24-1 to TRBJ2-1; D is perhaps TRBD2 (5 bases). Trimming left V 6 bases short and J 4 bases short, with 9 bases between. This CDR3 is built from 13 residues. Per germline, CDR1 KGHDR and CDR2 SFDVKD. The CDR3 DNA is TGTGCCACCAGTATAAGCGGTTACAATGAGCAGTTCTTC. This translates into CATSISGYNEQFF.

This chain links TRBV4-2 with TRBJ1-6; weak D call: TRBD1 (6 bases). V dropped 0 bases and J dropped 7 bases, with 10 bases sitting between them. CDR1 is LGHNA and CDR2 is YNFKEQ in the germline V gene. The CDR3 length is 15 residues. The CDR3 spells CASSQEEGGNSPLHF. The CDR3 nucleotides read TGTGCCAGCAGCCAAGAGGAGGGGGGGAATTCACCCCTCCACTTT.

Note on this clone: An end of the junction does not agree with germline; a read error may underlie this. The chain recombines TRBV11-2 with TRBJ1-2; 7 bases are shared with TRBD1. This CDR3 contains 15 residues. Germline V gives CDR1 SGHAT, CDR2 FQNNGV. CDR3 sequence (DNA): TGTGCCAGCAGCTTAGCTCACGCGACAGGGTATGCCTACACCTTC. This gives the protein CASSLAHATGYAYTF.

The chain couples TRBV6-5 to TRBJ2-7; the D gene is possibly TRBD1 (5 bases). V was trimmed by 10 bases and J by 5 bases, leaving 18 bases between them. The CDR3 is made up of 13 amino acids. CDR1 and CDR2 from the germline V gene are MNHEY and SVGAGI. For the CDR3, the DNA is TGTGCCACCTCCGAAGGGGCGCCGGACGAGCAGTACTTC. This gives the protein CATSEGAPDEQYF.